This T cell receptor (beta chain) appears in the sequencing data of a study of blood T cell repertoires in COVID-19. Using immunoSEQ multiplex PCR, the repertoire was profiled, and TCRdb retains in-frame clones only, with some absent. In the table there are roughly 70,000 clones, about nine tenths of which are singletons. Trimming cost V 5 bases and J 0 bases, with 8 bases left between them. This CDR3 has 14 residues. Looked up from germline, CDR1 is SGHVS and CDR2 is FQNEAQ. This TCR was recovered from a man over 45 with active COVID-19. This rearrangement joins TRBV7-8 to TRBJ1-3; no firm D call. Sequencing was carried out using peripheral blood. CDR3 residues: CASSQRGSGNTIYF. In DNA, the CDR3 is TGTGCCAGCAGCCAACGGGGCTCTGGAAACACCATATATTTT.